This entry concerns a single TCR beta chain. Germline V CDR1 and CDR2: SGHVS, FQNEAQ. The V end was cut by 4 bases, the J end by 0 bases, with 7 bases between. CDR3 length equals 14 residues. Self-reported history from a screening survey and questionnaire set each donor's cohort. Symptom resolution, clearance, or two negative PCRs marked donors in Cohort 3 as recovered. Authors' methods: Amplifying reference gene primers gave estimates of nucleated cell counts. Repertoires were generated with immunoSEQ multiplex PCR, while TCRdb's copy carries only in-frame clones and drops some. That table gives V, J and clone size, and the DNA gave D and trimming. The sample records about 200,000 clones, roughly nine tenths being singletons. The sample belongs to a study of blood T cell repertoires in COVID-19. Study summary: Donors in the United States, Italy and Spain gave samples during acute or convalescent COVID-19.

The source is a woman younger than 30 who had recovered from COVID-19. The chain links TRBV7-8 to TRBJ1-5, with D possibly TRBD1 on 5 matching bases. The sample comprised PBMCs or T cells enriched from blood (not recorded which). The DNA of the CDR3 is TGTGCCAGCAGCTCCAGGGATAGCAATCAGCCCCAGCATTTT. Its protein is CASSSRDSNQPQHF.